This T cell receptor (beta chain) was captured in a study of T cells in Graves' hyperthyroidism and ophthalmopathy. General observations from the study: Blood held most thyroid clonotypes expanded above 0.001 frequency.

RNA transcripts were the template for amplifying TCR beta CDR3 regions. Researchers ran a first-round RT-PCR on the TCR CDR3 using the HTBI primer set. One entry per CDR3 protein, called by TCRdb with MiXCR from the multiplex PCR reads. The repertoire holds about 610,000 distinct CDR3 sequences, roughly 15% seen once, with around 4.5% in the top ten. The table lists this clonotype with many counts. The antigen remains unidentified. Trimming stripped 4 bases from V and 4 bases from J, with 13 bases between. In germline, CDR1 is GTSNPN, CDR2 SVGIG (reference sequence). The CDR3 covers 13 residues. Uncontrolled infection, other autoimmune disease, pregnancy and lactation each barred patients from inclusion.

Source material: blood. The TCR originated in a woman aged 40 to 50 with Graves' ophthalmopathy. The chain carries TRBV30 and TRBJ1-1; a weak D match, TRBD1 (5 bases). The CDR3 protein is CAWTSGDGTEAFF. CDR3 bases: TGTGCCTGGACCTCGGGGGACGGCACTGAAGCTTTCTTT.